This T cell receptor beta chain was recorded in a study of OX40 agonist ivuxolimab in advanced cancers. Produced via immunoSEQ multiplex PCR; TCRdb's table is partial and in-frame only. The table shows some 65,000 clones, with over 75% occurring only once. Germline V CDR1 and CDR2: SGHDT, YYEEEE. The V end lost 4 bases, the J end lost 3 bases, and 17 bases lay between the germline ends. The CDR3 spans 16 residues. The chain has TRBV5-6 and TRBJ2-1; D possibly corresponds to TRBD1 (6 bases). The receptor comes from an adult with an advanced solid tumor such as melanoma, head and neck, liver or kidney cancer. Source: CD4+ or CD8+ T cells sorted from blood, taken in a trial of the OX40 agonist ivuxolimab. As DNA, the CDR3 is TGTGCCAGCAGCCTTAATAGCAGGACAGACTACAATGAGCAGTTCTTC. Amino acids: CASSLNSRTDYNEQFF.